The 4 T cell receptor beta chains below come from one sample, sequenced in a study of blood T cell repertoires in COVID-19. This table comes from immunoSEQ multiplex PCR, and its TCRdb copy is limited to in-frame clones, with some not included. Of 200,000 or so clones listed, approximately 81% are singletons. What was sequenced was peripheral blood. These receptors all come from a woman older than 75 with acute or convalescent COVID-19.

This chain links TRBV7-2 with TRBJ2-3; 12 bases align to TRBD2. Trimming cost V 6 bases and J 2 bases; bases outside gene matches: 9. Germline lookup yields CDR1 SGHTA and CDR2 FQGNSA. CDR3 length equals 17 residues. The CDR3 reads CASSPGLAGRNTDTQYF. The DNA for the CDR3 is TGTGCCAGCAGTCCCGGACTAGCGGGGAGGAACACAGATACGCAGTATTTT.

This CDR3 reads CASSLSGYNEQFF. Written as DNA, the CDR3 is TGTGCCAGCAGCCTTTCAGGGTACAATGAGCAGTTCTTC. This chain uses TRBV3-1 (or the pseudogene TRBV3-2) with TRBJ2-1; perhaps TRBD1 as D (5 bases). The V gene's germline CDR1 is LGHDT and CDR2 YNNKEL (reference sequence). V was trimmed by 4 bases and J by 4 bases, leaving 8 bases between them. There are 13 residues in the CDR3.

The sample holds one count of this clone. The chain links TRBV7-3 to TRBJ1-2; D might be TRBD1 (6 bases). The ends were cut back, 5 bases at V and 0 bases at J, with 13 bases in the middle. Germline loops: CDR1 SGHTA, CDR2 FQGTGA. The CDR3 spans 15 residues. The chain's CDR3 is CASSLGTTANYGYTF. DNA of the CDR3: TGTGCCAGCAGCCTCGGGACAACCGCTAACTATGGCTACACCTTC.

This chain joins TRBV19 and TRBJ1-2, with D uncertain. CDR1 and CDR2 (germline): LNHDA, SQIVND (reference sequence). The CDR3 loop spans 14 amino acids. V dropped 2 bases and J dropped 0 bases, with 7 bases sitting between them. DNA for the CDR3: TGTGCCAGTAGTATAATAGTCGCTAACTATGGCTACACCTTC. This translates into CASSIIVANYGYTF.